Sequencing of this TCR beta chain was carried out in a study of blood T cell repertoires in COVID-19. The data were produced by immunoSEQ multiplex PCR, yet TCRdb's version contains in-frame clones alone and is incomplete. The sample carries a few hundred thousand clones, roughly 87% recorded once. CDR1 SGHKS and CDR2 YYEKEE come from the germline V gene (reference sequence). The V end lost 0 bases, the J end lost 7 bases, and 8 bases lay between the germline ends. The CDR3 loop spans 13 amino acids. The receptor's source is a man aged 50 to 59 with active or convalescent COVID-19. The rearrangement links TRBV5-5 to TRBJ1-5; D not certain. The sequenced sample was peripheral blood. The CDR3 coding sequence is TGTGCCAGCAGCTTGGACGCGGAACAGCCCCAGCATTTT. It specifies CASSLDAEQPQHF.